This T cell receptor (beta chain) was captured in a study of control samples from healthy donors and cancer patients. Some clones are missing from TCRdb's copy, which holds only in-frame ones; the method was immunoSEQ multiplex PCR. The sample holds almost 90,000 clones, approximately 87% seen once. CDR1 SGHTA and CDR2 FQGNSA come from the germline V gene. The CDR3 consists of 16 residues. The junction had 6 bases not matched to a gene; V was cut back by 1 base and J by 7 bases. The genes are TRBV7-2 and TRBJ1-3; 11 nucleotides agree with TRBD1. The receptor comes from a woman aged 40 to 49 in good health. The sequenced sample was blood. In DNA form, the CDR3 reads TGTGCCAGCAGCTTAGTTACCGGGACAGGGGGTAACACCATATATTTT. The encoded protein is CASSLVTGTGGNTIYF. The variable domain in full, completed from reference TRBV7-2 and TRBJ1-3, reads GAGVSQSPSNKVTEKGKDVELRCDPISGHTALYWYRQSLGQGLEFLIYFQGNSAPDKSGLPSDRFSAERTGGSVSTLTIQRTQQEDSAVYLCASSLVTGTGGNTIYFGEGSWLTVV.